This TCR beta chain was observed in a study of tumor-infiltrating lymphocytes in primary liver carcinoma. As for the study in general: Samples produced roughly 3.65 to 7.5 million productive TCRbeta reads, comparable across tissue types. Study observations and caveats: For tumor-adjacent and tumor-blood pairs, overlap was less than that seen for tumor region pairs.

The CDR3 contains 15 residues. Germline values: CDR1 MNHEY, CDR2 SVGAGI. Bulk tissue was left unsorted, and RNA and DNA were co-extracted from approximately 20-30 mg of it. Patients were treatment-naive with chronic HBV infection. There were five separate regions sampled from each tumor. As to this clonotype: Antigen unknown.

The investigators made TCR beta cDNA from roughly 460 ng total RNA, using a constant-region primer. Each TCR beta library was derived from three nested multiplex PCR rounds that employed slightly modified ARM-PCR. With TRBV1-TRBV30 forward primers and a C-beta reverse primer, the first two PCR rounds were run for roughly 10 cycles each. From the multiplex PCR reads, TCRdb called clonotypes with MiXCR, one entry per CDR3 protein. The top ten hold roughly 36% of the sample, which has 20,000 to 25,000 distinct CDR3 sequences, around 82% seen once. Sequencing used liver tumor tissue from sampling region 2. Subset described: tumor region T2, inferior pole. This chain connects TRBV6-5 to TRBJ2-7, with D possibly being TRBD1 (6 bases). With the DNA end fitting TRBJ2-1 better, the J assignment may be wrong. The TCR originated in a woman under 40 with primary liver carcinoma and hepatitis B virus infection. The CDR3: CASSYKDSTSYQQFF. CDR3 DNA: TGTGCCAGCAGTTACAAGGACAGCACCTCCTACCAGCAGTTCTTC.